This T cell receptor (beta chain) was sequenced during a study of T cells in Graves' hyperthyroidism and ophthalmopathy. Background on the study: Before any treatment, at initial diagnosis, peripheral blood was collected.

This clonotype was detected only a few times. The antigen is not known. A single base separates this from a much larger clone, so it may be a read error. From germline, CDR1 is LGHDT and CDR2 YNNKEL (reference sequence). Trimming left V 2 bases short and J 8 bases short, with 13 bases between. The CDR3 has 15 amino acids. Amplified TCR beta CDR3 regions came from RNA transcripts. The primer set for the first-round RT-PCR of the TCR CDR3 was HTBI. TCRdb re-called the multiplex PCR reads with MiXCR, one entry per CDR3 protein. The sample lists about 380,000 distinct CDR3 sequences, around a sixth seen once, with 40% in the top ten. Study observations and caveats: In the analysis, a 13 V-J model separated ophthalmopathy from stable hyperthyroidism. In validation, the model predicted ophthalmopathy. These predictions came a median 6.5 months before onset.

The material sequenced was blood. The J gene is TRBJ1-6, the V gene TRBV3-1; maybe TRBD1 (5 bases). The clonotype was recovered from a man aged 18 to 29 with Graves' ophthalmopathy. This chain's CDR3 is CASSQQDGADSPLHF. CDR3 nucleotides: TGTGCCAGCAGCCAACAGGACGGGGCGGATTCACCCCTCCACTTT.